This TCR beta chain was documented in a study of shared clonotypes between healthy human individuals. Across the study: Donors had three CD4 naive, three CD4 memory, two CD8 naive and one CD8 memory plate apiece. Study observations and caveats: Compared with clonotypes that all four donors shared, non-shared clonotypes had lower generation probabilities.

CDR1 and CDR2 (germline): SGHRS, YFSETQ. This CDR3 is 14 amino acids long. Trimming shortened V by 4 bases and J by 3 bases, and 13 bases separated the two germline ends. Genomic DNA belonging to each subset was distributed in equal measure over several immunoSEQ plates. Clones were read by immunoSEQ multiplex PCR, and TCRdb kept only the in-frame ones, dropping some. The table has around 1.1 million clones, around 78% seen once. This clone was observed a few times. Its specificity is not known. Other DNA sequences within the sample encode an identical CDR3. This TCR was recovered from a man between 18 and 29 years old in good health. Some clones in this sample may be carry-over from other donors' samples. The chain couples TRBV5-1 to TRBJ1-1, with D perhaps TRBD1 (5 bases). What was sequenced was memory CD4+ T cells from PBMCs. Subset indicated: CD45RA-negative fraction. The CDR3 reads CASSPQGGDTEAFF. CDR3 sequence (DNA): TGCGCCAGCAGCCCCCAGGGAGGGGACACTGAAGCTTTCTTT.